This T cell receptor beta chain is from a study of response to subunit inactivated influenza vaccine. Study-level findings and limits: Researchers suggested that each seasonal influenza vaccination recruits few new T cells.

One entry per CDR3 protein, called by TCRdb with MiXCR from the RT-PCR reads. The table lists approximately 500,000 distinct CDR3 sequences, 14% of them singletons. Germline CDR1 is SGHAT and CDR2 is FQNNGV. The germline V and J ends were trimmed by 2 bases and 6 bases, with 8 bases remaining between them. The CDR3 runs to 12 residues. This clonotype came up many times. Its antigen is undetermined. The clonotype was recovered from a man over 45 who received an inactivated influenza vaccine. The source was PBMCs from blood, collected approximately 12 days after vaccination. The chain is built from TRBV11-2 and TRBJ2-7; D unclear. Here the CDR3 DNA reads TGTGCCAGCAGCTTACAGTATAGCGAGCAGTACTTC. This codes for CASSLQYSEQYF.